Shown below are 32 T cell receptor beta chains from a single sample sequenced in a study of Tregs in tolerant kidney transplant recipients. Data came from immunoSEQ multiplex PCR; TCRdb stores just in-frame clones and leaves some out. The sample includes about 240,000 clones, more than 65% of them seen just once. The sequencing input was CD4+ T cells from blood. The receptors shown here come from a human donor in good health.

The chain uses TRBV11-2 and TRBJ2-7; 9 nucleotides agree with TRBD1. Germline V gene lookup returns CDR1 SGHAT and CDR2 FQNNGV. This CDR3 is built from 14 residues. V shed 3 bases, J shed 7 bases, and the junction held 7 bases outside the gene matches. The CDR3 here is CASSLGTGSWEQYF. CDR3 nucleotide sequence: TGTGCCAGCAGCTTGGGGACAGGGTCGTGGGAGCAGTACTTC.

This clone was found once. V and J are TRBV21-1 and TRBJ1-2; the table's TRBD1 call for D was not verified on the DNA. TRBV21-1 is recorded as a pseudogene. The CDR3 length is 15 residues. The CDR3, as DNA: TGTGCCAGCAGCAGGCGAGGGACAGGGCCCTATGGCTACACCTTC. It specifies CASSRRGTGPYGYTF.

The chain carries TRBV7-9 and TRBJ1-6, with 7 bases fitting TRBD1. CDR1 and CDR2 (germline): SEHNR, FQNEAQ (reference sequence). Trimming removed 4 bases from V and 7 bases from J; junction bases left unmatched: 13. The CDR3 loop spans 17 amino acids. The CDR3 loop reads CASSSPGQAAGNSPLHF. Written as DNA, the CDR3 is TGTGCCAGCAGCTCCCCCGGACAGGCGGCGGGGAATTCACCCCTCCACTTT.

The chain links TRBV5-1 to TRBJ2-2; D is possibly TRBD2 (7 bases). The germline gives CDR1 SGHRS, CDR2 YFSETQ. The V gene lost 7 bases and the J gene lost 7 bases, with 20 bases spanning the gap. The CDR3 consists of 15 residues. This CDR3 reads CASHRTGGSGGELFF. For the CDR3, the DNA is TGCGCCAGCCACCGTACGGGGGGCTCAGGCGGGGAGCTGTTTTTT.

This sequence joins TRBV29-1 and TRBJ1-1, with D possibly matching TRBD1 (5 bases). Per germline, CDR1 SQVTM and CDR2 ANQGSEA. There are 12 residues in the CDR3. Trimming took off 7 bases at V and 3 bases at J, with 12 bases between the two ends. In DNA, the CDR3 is TGCAGCGCATATCGGGGGGACACTGAAGCTTTCTTT. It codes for CSAYRGDTEAFF.

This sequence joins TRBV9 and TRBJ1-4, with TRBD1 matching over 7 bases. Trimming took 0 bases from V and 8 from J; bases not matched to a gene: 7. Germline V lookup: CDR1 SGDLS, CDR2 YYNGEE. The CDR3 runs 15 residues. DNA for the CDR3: TGTGCCAGCAGCGTAGGAGGGGGCGCTGGAGAAAAACTGTTTTTT. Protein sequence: CASSVGGGAGEKLFF.

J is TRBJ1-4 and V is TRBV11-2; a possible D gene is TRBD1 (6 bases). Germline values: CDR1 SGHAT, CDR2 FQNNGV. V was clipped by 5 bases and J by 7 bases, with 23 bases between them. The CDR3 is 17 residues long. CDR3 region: CASSKQGQTGLLEKLFF. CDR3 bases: TGTGCCAGCAGCAAACAGGGCCAAACGGGATTACTTGAAAAACTGTTTTTT.

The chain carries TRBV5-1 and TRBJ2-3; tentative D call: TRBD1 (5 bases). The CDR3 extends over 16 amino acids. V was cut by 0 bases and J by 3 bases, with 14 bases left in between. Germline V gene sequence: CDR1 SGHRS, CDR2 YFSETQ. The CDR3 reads CASSLARVQGTDTQYF. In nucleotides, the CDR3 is TGCGCCAGCAGCTTGGCCAGAGTCCAGGGAACAGATACGCAGTATTTT.

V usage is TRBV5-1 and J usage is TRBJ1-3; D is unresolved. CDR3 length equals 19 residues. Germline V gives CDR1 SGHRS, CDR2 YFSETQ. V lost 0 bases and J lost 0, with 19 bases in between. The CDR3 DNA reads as TGCGCCAGCAGCTTGGCCCTGCTCAGCTCAGCCAACTCTGGAAACACCATATATTTT. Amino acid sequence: CASSLALLSSANSGNTIYF.

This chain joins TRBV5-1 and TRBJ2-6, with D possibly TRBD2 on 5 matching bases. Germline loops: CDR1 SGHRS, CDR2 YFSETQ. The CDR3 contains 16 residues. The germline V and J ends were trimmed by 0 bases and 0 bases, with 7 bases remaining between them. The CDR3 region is CASSLGGSSGANVLTF. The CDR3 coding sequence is TGCGCCAGCAGCTTGGGTGGGAGCTCTGGGGCCAACGTCCTGACTTTC.

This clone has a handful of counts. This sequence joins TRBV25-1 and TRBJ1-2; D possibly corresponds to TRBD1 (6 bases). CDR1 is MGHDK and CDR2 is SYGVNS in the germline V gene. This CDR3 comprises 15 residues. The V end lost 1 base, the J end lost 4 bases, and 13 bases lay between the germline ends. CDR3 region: CASSELGGVSYGYTF. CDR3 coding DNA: TGTGCCAGCAGTGAATTAGGGGGGGTCAGCTATGGCTACACCTTC.

The CDR3 here is CASSPRTVPYNEQFF. CDR3 in DNA: TGCGCCAGCAGTCCTAGGACCGTCCCCTACAATGAGCAGTTCTTC. The J gene is TRBJ2-1, the V gene TRBV23-1; D ambiguous. TRBV23-1 is noted as an ORF with a role that remains uncertain. CDR3 length: 15 amino acids. V was trimmed by 4 bases and J by 2 bases, leaving 12 bases between them.

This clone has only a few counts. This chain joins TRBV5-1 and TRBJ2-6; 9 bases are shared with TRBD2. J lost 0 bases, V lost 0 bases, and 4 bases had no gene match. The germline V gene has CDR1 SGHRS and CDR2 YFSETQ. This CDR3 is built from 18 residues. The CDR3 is CASSLVGAGGSGANVLTF. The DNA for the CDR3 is TGCGCCAGCAGCTTGGTGGGAGCGGGGGGCTCTGGGGCCAACGTCCTGACTTTC.

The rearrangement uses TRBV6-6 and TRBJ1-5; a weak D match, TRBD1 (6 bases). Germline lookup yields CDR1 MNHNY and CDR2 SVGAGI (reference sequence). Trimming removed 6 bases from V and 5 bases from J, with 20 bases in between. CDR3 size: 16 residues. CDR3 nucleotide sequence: TGTGCCAGCAGGACCAGTCGGGGGGCAGGGGATCAGCCCCAGCATTTT. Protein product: CASRTSRGAGDQPQHF.

The CDR3, as DNA: TGTGCCATCAGTGATGGGGGAACAACTAATGAAAAACTGTTTTTT. Protein product: CAISDGGTTNEKLFF. The V gene is TRBV10-3, the J gene TRBJ1-4; weak D call: TRBD1 (5 bases). V lost 3 bases, J lost 0 bases, and 8 bases lay in between. Looked up from germline, CDR1 is ENHRY and CDR2 is SYGVKD. The length of the CDR3 is 15 residues.

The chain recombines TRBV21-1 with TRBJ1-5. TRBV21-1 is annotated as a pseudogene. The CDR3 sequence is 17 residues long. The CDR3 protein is CASSKGQAVVSNQPQHF. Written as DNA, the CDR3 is TGTGCCAGCAGCAAAGGTCAGGCGGTTGTAAGCAATCAGCCCCAGCATTTT.

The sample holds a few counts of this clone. The CDR3 nucleotides read TGTGCCAGCAGTCCCCTCCTTTTGACGGCATCCTATGGCTACACCTTC. Its translation is CASSPLLLTASYGYTF. This rearrangement joins TRBV27 to TRBJ1-2; no firm D call. CDR1 is MNHEY and CDR2 is SMNVEV in the germline V gene (reference sequence). Between the trimmed V and J ends, which lost 5 bases and 4 bases, there was a span of 20 bases. The CDR3 spans 16 residues.

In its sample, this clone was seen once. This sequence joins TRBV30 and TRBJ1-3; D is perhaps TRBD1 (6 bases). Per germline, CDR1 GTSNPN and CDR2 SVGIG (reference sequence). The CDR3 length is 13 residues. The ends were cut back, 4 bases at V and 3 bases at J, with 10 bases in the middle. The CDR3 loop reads CAWMGGGGNTIYF. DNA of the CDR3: TGTGCCTGGATGGGGGGCGGTGGAAACACCATATATTTT.

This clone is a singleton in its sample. CDR3 sequence reads: CASSLKGGGKRTDTQYF. CDR3 nucleotides: TGTGCCAGCAGCTTGAAGGGGGGTGGCAAGCGGACAGATACGCAGTATTTT. The V gene is TRBV7-8, the J gene TRBJ2-3; D is tentatively TRBD1 or TRBD2 (6 bases each). The CDR3 covers 17 residues. Germline loops: CDR1 SGHVS, CDR2 FQNEAQ. V lost 3 bases and J lost 3, with 19 bases in between.

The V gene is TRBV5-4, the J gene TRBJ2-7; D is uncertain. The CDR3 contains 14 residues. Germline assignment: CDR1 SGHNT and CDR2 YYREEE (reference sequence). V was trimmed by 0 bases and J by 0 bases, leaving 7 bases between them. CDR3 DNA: TGTGCCAGCAGCTTGGGGACCCACTCCTACGAGCAGTACTTC. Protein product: CASSLGTHSYEQYF.

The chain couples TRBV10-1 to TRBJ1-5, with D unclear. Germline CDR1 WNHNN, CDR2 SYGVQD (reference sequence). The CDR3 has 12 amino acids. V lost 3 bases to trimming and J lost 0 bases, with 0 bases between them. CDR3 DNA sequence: TGCGCCAGCAGTGATAGCAATCAGCCCCAGCATTTT. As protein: CASSDSNQPQHF.

CDR3: CASSQLVAGGPYNEQFF. DNA of the CDR3: TGCGCCAGCAGCCAATTAGTAGCGGGGGGACCCTACAATGAGCAGTTCTTC. The V gene is TRBV4-1, the J gene TRBJ2-1, with 10 bases that match TRBD2. The germline V gene has CDR1 MGHRA and CDR2 YSYEKL. The CDR3 spans 17 residues. Unmatched junction bases numbered 6, after V lost 2 bases and J lost 2 bases.

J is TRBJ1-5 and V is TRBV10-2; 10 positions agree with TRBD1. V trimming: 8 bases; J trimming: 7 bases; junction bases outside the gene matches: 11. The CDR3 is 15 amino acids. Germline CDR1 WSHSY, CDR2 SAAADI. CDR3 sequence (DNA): TGCGCCAGCTGGGCCGGGACAGGGGACTACCAGCCCCAGCATTTT. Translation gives CASWAGTGDYQPQHF.

The CDR3 region has the DNA TGTGCCAGCAGTTTAAGCCTAGCGGGGTTCACCGGGGAGCTGTTTTTT. It yields the protein CASSLSLAGFTGELFF. J is TRBJ2-2 and V is TRBV28, with 9 bases identical to TRBD2. Germline trimming cut 2 bases from V and 4 bases from J; bases unmatched to any gene: 5. Per the germline V gene, CDR1 is MDHEN and CDR2 is SYDVKM. The length of the CDR3 is 16 residues.

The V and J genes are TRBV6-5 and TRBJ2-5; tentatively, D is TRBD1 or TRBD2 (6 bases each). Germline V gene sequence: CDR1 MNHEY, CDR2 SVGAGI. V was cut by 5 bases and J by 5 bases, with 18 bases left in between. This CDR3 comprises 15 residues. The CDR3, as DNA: TGTGCCAGCAGTCGACGGGACACGGGGGAGGAGACCCAGTACTTC. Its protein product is CASSRRDTGEETQYF.

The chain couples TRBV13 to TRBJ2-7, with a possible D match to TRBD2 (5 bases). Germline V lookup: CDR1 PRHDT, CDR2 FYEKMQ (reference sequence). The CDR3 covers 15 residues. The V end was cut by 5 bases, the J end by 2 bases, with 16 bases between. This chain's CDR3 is CASSKGLSSPYEQYF. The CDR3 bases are TGTGCCAGCAGCAAAGGACTCTCGAGCCCCTACGAGCAGTACTTC.

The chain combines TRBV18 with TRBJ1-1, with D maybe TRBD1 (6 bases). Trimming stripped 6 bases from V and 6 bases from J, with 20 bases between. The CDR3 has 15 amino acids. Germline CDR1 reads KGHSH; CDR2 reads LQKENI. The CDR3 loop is CASSPALGGLAEAFF. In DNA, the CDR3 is TGTGCCAGCTCGCCGGCTCTAGGGGGGCTCGCTGAAGCTTTCTTT. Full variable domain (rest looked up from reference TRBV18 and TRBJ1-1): NAGVMQNPRHLVRRRGQEARLRCSPMKGHSHVYWYRQLPEEGLKFMVYLQKENIIDESGMPKERFSAEFPKEGPSILRIQQVVRGDSAAYFCASSPALGGLAEAFFGQGTRLTVV.

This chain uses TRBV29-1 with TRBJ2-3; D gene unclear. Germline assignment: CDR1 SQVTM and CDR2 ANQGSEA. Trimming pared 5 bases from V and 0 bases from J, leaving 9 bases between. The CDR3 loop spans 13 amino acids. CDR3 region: CSVITVSTDTQYF. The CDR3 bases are TGCAGCGTTATAACAGTTAGCACAGATACGCAGTATTTT.

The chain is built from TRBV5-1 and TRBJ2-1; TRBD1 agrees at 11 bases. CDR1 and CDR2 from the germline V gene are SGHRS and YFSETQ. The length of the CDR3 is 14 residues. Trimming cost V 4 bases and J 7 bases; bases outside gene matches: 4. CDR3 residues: CASSTGTGGNEQFF. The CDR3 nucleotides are TGCGCCAGCAGCACAGGGACAGGGGGAAATGAGCAGTTCTTC.

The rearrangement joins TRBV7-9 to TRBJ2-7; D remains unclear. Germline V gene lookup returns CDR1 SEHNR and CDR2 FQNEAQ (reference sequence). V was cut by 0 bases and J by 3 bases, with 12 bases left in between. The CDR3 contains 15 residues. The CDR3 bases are TGTGCCAGCAGCTTAGCAGGAGTGTCGAACTACGAGCAGTACTTC. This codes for CASSLAGVSNYEQYF.

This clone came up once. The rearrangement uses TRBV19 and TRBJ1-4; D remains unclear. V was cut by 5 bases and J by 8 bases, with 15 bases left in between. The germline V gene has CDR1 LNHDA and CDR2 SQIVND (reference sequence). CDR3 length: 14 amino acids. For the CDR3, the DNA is TGTGCCAGTAGTCCACGGACCGTGGAAGAAAAACTGTTTTTT. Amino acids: CASSPRTVEEKLFF.

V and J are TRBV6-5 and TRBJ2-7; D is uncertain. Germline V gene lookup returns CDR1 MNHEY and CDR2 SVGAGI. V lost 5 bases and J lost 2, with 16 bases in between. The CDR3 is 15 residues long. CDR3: CASSQEAGTPYEQYF. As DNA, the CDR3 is TGTGCCAGCAGTCAGGAAGCAGGTACCCCCTACGAGCAGTACTTC.